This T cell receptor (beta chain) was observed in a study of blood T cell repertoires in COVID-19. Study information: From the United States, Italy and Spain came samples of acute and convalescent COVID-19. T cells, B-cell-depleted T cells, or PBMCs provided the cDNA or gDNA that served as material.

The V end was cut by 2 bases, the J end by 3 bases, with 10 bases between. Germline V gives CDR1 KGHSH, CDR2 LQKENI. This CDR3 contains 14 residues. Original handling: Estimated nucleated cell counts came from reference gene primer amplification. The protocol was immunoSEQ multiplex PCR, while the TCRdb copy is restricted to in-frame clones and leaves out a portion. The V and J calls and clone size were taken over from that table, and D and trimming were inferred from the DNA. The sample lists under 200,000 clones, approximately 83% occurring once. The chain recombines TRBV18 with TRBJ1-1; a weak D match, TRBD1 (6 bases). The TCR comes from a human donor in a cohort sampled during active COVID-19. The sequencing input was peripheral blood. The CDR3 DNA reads TGTGCCAGCTCACCAACCAGGGGAGACACTGAAGCTTTCTTT. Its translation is CASSPTRGDTEAFF.